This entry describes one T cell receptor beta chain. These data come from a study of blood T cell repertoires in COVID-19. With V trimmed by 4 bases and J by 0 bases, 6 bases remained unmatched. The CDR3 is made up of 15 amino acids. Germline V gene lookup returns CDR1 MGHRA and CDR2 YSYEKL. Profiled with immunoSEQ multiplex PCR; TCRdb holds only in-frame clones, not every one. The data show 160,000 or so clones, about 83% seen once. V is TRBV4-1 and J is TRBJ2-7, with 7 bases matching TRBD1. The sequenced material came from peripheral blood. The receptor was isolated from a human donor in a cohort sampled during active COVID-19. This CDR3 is CASSLTGVASYEQYF. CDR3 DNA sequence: TGCGCCAGCAGCCTAACAGGGGTGGCCTCCTACGAGCAGTACTTC.